These T cell receptor beta chains were read from a single sample in a study of T cells and Merkel cell carcinoma outcomes. Method: immunoSEQ multiplex PCR; TCRdb's copy keeps in-frame clones and lacks some. The repertoire holds 4,000 to 6,000 clones, 80% to 90% seen once, with about 4.8% in the top ten. Material: tumor tissue from Merkel cell carcinoma. The receptors shown here come from a human donor with Merkel cell carcinoma. Both conserved end residues are part of each CDR3. A D gene is named only where the DNA matches it firmly. Clone size is stated in some rows and not others, as once, few, many or a class when expanded.

CDR3 protein: CASSEVGLAGVKTQYF
CDR3 DNA: TGTGCCAGCAGTGAAGTGGGACTAGCGGGAGTGAAGACGCAGTATTTT
V gene: TRBV25-1
J gene: TRBJ2-3
clone size: .
D gene: TRBD2

CDR3 protein: CASSSRLADDPTRPDTQYF
CDR3 DNA: TGTGCCAGTAGTTCCAGACTAGCGGATGATCCCACACGGCCAGATACGCAGTATTTT
V gene: TRBV19
J gene: TRBJ2-3
clone size: .
D gene: TRBD2

CDR3 protein: CASSFDPRSTEAFF
CDR3 DNA: TGCGCCAGCAGCTTCGATCCTAGGAGTACTGAAGCTTTCTTT
V gene: TRBV5-1
J gene: TRBJ1-1
clone size: .
D gene: .

CDR3 protein: CASSLWTGRTDTQYF
CDR3 DNA: TGTGCCAGCTCGCTATGGACAGGACGCACAGATACGCAGTATTTT
V gene: TRBV5-4
J gene: TRBJ2-3
clone size: .
D gene: TRBD1

CDR3 protein: CASSFALAGGPRDKQFF
CDR3 DNA: TGTGCCAGCAGCTTTGCGCTAGCGGGAGGGCCTCGTGATAAGCAGTTCTTC
V gene: TRBV5-4
J gene: TRBJ2-1
clone size: .
D gene: TRBD2

CDR3 protein: CASSDTGGRADTQYF
CDR3 DNA: TGCGCCAGCAGTGACACAGGGGGCAGAGCAGATACGCAGTATTTT
V gene: TRBV10-2
J gene: TRBJ2-3
clone size: .
D gene: TRBD1

CDR3 protein: CASSQEREGEQFF
CDR3 DNA: TGTGCCAGCAGCCAAGAGCGGGAAGGGGAGCAGTTCTTC
V gene: TRBV7-3
J gene: TRBJ2-1
clone size: .
D gene: TRBD2

CDR3 protein: CASSFPGPTEAFF
CDR3 DNA: TGTGCCAGCAGCTTTCCGGGGCCCACTGAAGCTTTCTTT
V gene: TRBV7-9
J gene: TRBJ1-1
clone size: once
D gene: .

CDR3 protein: CAWTQGTGYTF
CDR3 DNA: TGTGCCTGGACCCAGGGCACGGGCTACACCTTC
V gene: TRBV30
J gene: TRBJ1-2
clone size: .
D gene: .

CDR3 protein: CASSVGLAGYEQFF
CDR3 DNA: TGTGCCAGCAGTGTCGGACTAGCGGGGTATGAGCAGTTCTTC
V gene: TRBV27
J gene: TRBJ2-1
clone size: .
D gene: TRBD2

CDR3 protein: CASSLEFRAGLYF
CDR3 DNA: TGCGCCAGCAGCTTGGAATTTAGGGCAGGTCTATATTTT
V gene: TRBV5-1
J gene: TRBJ1-3
clone size: .
D gene: .

CDR3 protein: CASSPSQETQYF
CDR3 DNA: TGTGCCAGCTCACCGTCCCAAGAGACCCAGTACTTC
V gene: TRBV18
J gene: TRBJ2-5
clone size: .
D gene: .

CDR3 protein: CASSMTSRSYGYTF
CDR3 DNA: TGTGCCAGCAGCATGACATCGCGGAGCTATGGCTACACCTTC
V gene: TRBV28
J gene: TRBJ1-2
clone size: .
D gene: .

CDR3 protein: CASSPGGSGVSYEQYF
CDR3 DNA: TGCGCCAGCAGCCCCGGAGGTAGCGGGGTCTCCTACGAGCAGTACTTC
V gene: TRBV5-1
J gene: TRBJ2-7
clone size: .
D gene: TRBD2

CDR3 protein: CASSLDQYGYTF
CDR3 DNA: TGTGCCAGCAGCTTGGATCAGTATGGCTACACCTTT
V gene: TRBV5-8
J gene: TRBJ1-2
clone size: .
D gene: .

CDR3 protein: CASNRDGQPNYGYTF
CDR3 DNA: TGTGCCAGCAACCGAGACGGACAGCCTAACTATGGCTACACCTTC
V gene: TRBV9
J gene: TRBJ1-2
clone size: .
D gene: .

CDR3 protein: CASSFPGGGSNTGELFF
CDR3 DNA: TGTGCCAGCAGTTTCCCCGGGGGCGGGAGCAACACCGGGGAGCTGTTTTTT
V gene: TRBV28
J gene: TRBJ2-2
clone size: large
D gene: .

CDR3 protein: CASSSAYTSGGNNEQFF
CDR3 DNA: TGTGCCAGCAGCTCGGCCTATACTAGCGGGGGAAACAATGAGCAGTTCTTC
V gene: TRBV9
J gene: TRBJ2-1
clone size: .
D gene: TRBD2

CDR3 protein: CASSEGGRVSPLHF
CDR3 DNA: TGCGCCAGCAGTGAGGGTGGGAGGGTATCTCCCCTCCACTTT
V gene: TRBV10-2
J gene: TRBJ1-6
clone size: .
D gene: .

CDR3 protein: CSVEEGEKLFF
CDR3 DNA: TGCAGCGTTGAAGAAGGGGAAAAACTGTTTTTT
V gene: TRBV29-1
J gene: TRBJ1-4
clone size: .
D gene: .

CDR3 protein: CASSLVSSGYTF
CDR3 DNA: TGTGCCAGCAGCTTAGTTTCTTCTGGCTACACCTTC
V gene: TRBV7-9
J gene: TRBJ1-2
clone size: .
D gene: .

CDR3 protein: CASSRGSGVSQETQYF
CDR3 DNA: TGTGCCAGCAGCAGGGGAAGCGGGGTTTCCCAAGAGACCCAGTACTTC
V gene: TRBV5-6
J gene: TRBJ2-5
clone size: .
D gene: TRBD2

CDR3 protein: CSVVETTYEQYF
CDR3 DNA: TGCAGCGTTGTGGAGACCACCTACGAGCAGTACTTC
V gene: TRBV29-1
J gene: TRBJ2-7
clone size: .
D gene: .

CDR3 protein: CASSLGGAGNTEAFF
CDR3 DNA: TGCGCCAGCAGCTTGGGGGGCGCGGGGAACACTGAAGCTTTCTTT
V gene: TRBV5-1
J gene: TRBJ1-1
clone size: .
D gene: .

CDR3 protein: CASTLAGGPNGELFF
CDR3 DNA: TGTGCCAGCACCCTAGCGGGAGGGCCCAACGGGGAGCTGTTTTTT
V gene: TRBV11-2
J gene: TRBJ2-2
clone size: .
D gene: TRBD2

CDR3 protein: CATSRDERSGGIYYGYTF
CDR3 DNA: TGTGCCACCAGCAGAGATGAGAGGTCAGGGGGCATTTACTATGGCTACACCTTC
V gene: TRBV15
J gene: TRBJ1-2
clone size: .
D gene: TRBD1

CDR3 protein: CASSFQTGSTDTQYF
CDR3 DNA: TGCGCCAGCAGCTTTCAAACGGGGAGCACAGATACGCAGTATTTT
V gene: TRBV5-1
J gene: TRBJ2-3
clone size: few
D gene: .

CDR3 protein: CASSLAGYTDLYEQYF
CDR3 DNA: TGCGCCAGCAGCTTGGCCGGGTACACGGATCTCTACGAGCAGTACTTC
V gene: TRBV5-1
J gene: TRBJ2-7
clone size: .
D gene: .

CDR3 protein: CASSLRRSGTDTQYF
CDR3 DNA: TGTGCCAGCAGCTTAAGGAGATCGGGGACAGATACGCAGTATTTT
V gene: TRBV7-3
J gene: TRBJ2-3
clone size: .
D gene: .

CDR3 protein: CASSGEAPGGYTF
CDR3 DNA: TGTGCCAGCAGTGGGGAGGCCCCAGGCGGCTACACCTTC
V gene: TRBV2
J gene: TRBJ1-2
clone size: once
D gene: .

CDR3 protein: CASSKRRGNTIYF
CDR3 DNA: TGTGCCAGCAGCAAAAGGAGGGGAAACACCATATATTTT
V gene: TRBV21-1
J gene: TRBJ1-3
clone size: .
D gene: .

CDR3 protein: CASSWRGNAWNQPQHF
CDR3 DNA: TGTGCCAGCAGTTGGAGGGGGAATGCCTGGAATCAGCCCCAGCATTTT
V gene: TRBV5-6
J gene: TRBJ1-5
clone size: .
D gene: .

CDR3 protein: CASSLDLRGEAFF
CDR3 DNA: TGTGCCAGCAGCTTAGATCTCCGGGGGGAAGCTTTCTTT
V gene: TRBV7-6
J gene: TRBJ1-1
clone size: .
D gene: .

CDR3 protein: CASTRLRGQGSRELFF
CDR3 DNA: TGTGCCAGTACGAGATTGCGTGGACAGGGAAGTCGGGAGCTGTTTTTT
V gene: TRBV19
J gene: TRBJ2-2
clone size: once
D gene: TRBD1

CDR3 protein: CASSSDPLNQPQHF
CDR3 DNA: TGTGCCAGCAGCTCGGATCCCCTAAATCAGCCCCAGCATTTT
V gene: TRBV7-6
J gene: TRBJ1-5
clone size: .
D gene: .

CDR3 protein: CASSPPWNTEAFF
CDR3 DNA: TGTGCCAGCTCACCACCGTGGAACACTGAAGCTTTCTTT
V gene: TRBV18
J gene: TRBJ1-1
clone size: once
D gene: .

CDR3 protein: CASSQAVGTHSNQPQHF
CDR3 DNA: TGTGCCAGCTCGCAGGCTGTGGGTACACATAGCAATCAGCCCCAGCATTTT
V gene: TRBV18
J gene: TRBJ1-5
clone size: .
D gene: .

CDR3 protein: CARGDSAKNIQYF
CDR3 DNA: TGTGCTAGGGGGGACAGTGCCAAAAACATTCAGTACTTC
V gene: TRBV12-5
J gene: TRBJ2-4
clone size: .
D gene: TRBD1

CDR3 protein: CASSLSEGAEQYF
CDR3 DNA: TGTGCTAGCAGCTTATCTGAGGGAGCCGAGCAGTACTTC
V gene: TRBV7-7
J gene: TRBJ2-7
clone size: .
D gene: .

CDR3 protein: CASSAGGQGAHEQYF
CDR3 DNA: TGTGCCAGCAGTGCTGGAGGACAGGGGGCCCACGAGCAGTACTTC
V gene: TRBV2
J gene: TRBJ2-7
clone size: .
D gene: TRBD1

CDR3 protein: CASSLAGGADTQYF
CDR3 DNA: TGTGCCAGCAGTTTGGCGGGAGGCGCAGATACGCAGTATTTT
V gene: TRBV28
J gene: TRBJ2-3
clone size: once
D gene: TRBD2

CDR3 protein: CASTLRGGGMLTTDTQYF
CDR3 DNA: TGCGCCAGCACCCTAAGAGGAGGAGGGATGCTCACCACAGATACGCAGTATTTT
V gene: TRBV5-1
J gene: TRBJ2-3
clone size: .
D gene: .

CDR3 protein: CAISGGRGSSYEQYF
CDR3 DNA: TGTGCCATCAGTGGGGGCAGGGGCTCCTCCTACGAGCAGTACTTC
V gene: TRBV10-3
J gene: TRBJ2-7
clone size: .
D gene: .

CDR3 protein: CASSLGLRLESYEQYF
CDR3 DNA: TGCGCCAGCAGCTTGGGACTTCGACTGGAATCCTACGAGCAGTACTTC
V gene: TRBV5-1
J gene: TRBJ2-7
clone size: .
D gene: .

CDR3 protein: CARYGTDPKEQYF
CDR3 DNA: TGCGCCAGATATGGGACAGACCCTAAAGAGCAGTACTTC
V gene: TRBV4-1
J gene: TRBJ2-7
clone size: .
D gene: TRBD1

CDR3 protein: CASSVQSSYNEQFF
CDR3 DNA: TGTGCCAGCAGCGTACAGAGCTCCTACAATGAGCAGTTCTTC
V gene: TRBV9
J gene: TRBJ2-1
clone size: .
D gene: .

CDR3 protein: CASSEAGGTDTQYF
CDR3 DNA: TGTGCCAGCAGTGAAGCGGGAGGGACAGATACGCAGTATTTT
V gene: TRBV6-1
J gene: TRBJ2-3
clone size: .
D gene: TRBD2

CDR3 protein: CASSVAGAGEQFF
CDR3 DNA: TGTGCCAGCAGCGTAGCGGGAGCTGGCGAGCAGTTCTTC
V gene: TRBV7-8
J gene: TRBJ2-1
clone size: .
D gene: TRBD2